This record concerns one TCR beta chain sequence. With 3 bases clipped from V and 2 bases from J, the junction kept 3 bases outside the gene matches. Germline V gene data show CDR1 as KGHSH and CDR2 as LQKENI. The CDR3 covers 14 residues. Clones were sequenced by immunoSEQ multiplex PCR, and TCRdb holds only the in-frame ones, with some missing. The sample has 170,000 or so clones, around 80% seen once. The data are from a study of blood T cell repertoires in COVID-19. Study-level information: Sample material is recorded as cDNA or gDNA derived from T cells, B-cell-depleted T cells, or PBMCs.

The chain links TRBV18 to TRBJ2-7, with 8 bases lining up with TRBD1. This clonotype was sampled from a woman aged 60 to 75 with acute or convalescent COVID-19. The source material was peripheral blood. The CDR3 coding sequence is TGTGCCAGCTCACCCCGGACAGGGCCCTACGAGCAGTACTTC. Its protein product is CASSPRTGPYEQYF.